The 28 T cell receptor beta chains reported below all come from one sample, sequenced in a study of cytomegalovirus exposure and HLA in healthy donors. PCR involved 60 Vbeta and 13 Jbeta primers. Generated by immunoSEQ multiplex PCR, the TCRdb table keeps only in-frame clones and is missing some. Among hundreds of thousands of clones listed, 65% to 75% were seen once. Sequenced: PBMCs. The origin of the receptors is a woman aged 30 to 39 in good health and CMV-seronegative.

V is TRBV27 and J is TRBJ2-2; possibly TRBD2 for D (7 bases). V lost 8 bases and J lost 9, with 19 bases in between. The CDR3 length is 14 residues. The V gene's germline CDR1 is MNHEY and CDR2 SMNVEV (reference sequence). The CDR3 nucleotides are TGTGCCAGCGCCTACGGAGGGGGGGCGTGGGAGCTGTTTTTT. This translates into CASAYGGGAWELFF.

This chain joins TRBV6-5 and TRBJ2-7; TRBD2 aligns across 11 bases. The CDR3 sequence is 15 residues long. From germline, CDR1 is MNHEY and CDR2 SVGAGI. Trimming removed 4 bases from V and 4 bases from J; junction bases left unmatched: 6. As DNA, the CDR3 is TGTGCCAGCAGTTGGGTAGCGGGAGGGACTTACGAGCAGTACTTC. This translates into CASSWVAGGTYEQYF.

This clone was detected ten times or more. The J gene is TRBJ2-7, the V gene TRBV27; TRBD2 might be the D (6 bases). Germline V gene lookup returns CDR1 MNHEY and CDR2 SMNVEV (reference sequence). CDR3 length: 15 amino acids. Trimming left V 1 base short and J 4 bases short, with 14 bases between. The DNA for the CDR3 is TGTGCCAGCAGTTTATTCATGGTCGGGGGTTACGAGCAGTACTTC. This sequence encodes CASSLFMVGGYEQYF.

A few counts support this clone. The chain employs TRBV4-2 and TRBJ1-1; possibly TRBD1 for D (6 bases). The CDR3 totals 14 residues. Germline V gene sequence: CDR1 LGHNA, CDR2 YNFKEQ. The V end was cut by 5 bases, the J end by 1 base, with 11 bases between. The CDR3 reads CASSWDTGNTEAFF. The CDR3 DNA reads TGTGCCAGCAGCTGGGACACGGGGAACACTGAAGCTTTCTTT.

The rearrangement links TRBV2 to TRBJ2-5; 11 bases line up with TRBD2. V trimming: 8 bases; J trimming: 2 bases; junction bases outside the gene matches: 4. Germline CDR1 is SNHLY and CDR2 is FYNNEI. The CDR3 spans 14 residues. The CDR3 loop is CASELAGAQETQYF. In DNA, the CDR3 is TGTGCCAGCGAACTAGCGGGGGCACAAGAGACCCAGTACTTC.

The rearrangement links TRBV6-5 to TRBJ1-2; 8 nucleotides agree with TRBD1. V lost 0 bases, J lost 6 bases, and 6 bases stayed unmatched. CDR1 MNHEY and CDR2 SVGAGI come from the germline V gene. This CDR3 spans 15 amino acids. The CDR3 loop is CASSYSSGGGDGYTF. CDR3 DNA: TGTGCCAGCAGTTACTCCTCAGGGGGCGGCGATGGCTACACCTTC.

The chain recombines TRBV18 with TRBJ2-7; D possibly corresponds to TRBD2 (5 bases). Germline assignment: CDR1 KGHSH and CDR2 LQKENI. Deletions cut 6 bases from V and 5 bases from J, with 14 bases between. The CDR3 sequence is 13 residues long. The CDR3 reads CASSPPGKDEQYF. CDR3 sequence (DNA): TGTGCCAGCTCGCCGCCGGGAAAGGACGAGCAGTACTTC.

The rearrangement uses TRBV7-9 and TRBJ2-6, with TRBD2 matching over 13 bases. The V segment lost 5 bases and the J segment 4 bases; nucleotides outside the gene matches: 5. CDR3 length: 17 amino acids. Germline V gives CDR1 SEHNR, CDR2 FQNEAQ (reference sequence). The CDR3 reads CASSRTSGGRGANVLTF. CDR3 coding DNA: TGTGCCAGCAGCCGGACTAGCGGGGGCCGGGGGGCCAACGTCCTGACTTTC.

The genes are TRBV5-4 and TRBJ2-3; 14 bases line up with TRBD2. Germline V gene sequence: CDR1 SGHNT, CDR2 YYREEE (reference sequence). The trim removed 4 bases at V and 1 base at J, leaving 5 bases unmatched. This CDR3 has 17 residues. The CDR3 region is CASSQTSGGARTDTQYF. DNA for the CDR3: TGTGCCAGCAGCCAGACTAGCGGGGGGGCTCGCACAGATACGCAGTATTTT. Full variable domain (rest looked up from reference TRBV5-4 and TRBJ2-3): ETGVTQSPTHLIKTRGQQVTLRCSSQSGHNTVSWYQQALGQGPQFIFQYYREEENGRGNFPPRFSGLQFPNYSSELNVNALELDDSALYLCASSQTSGGARTDTQYFGPGTRLTVL.

The V and J genes are TRBV13 and TRBJ1-2; the D gene is possibly TRBD1 (5 bases). The germline V gene has CDR1 PRHDT and CDR2 FYEKMQ (reference sequence). This CDR3 is 14 amino acids long. The V end was cut by 0 bases, the J end by 7 bases, with 12 bases between. CDR3: CASSLGQGSGGYTF. The CDR3 coding sequence is TGTGCCAGCAGCTTAGGTCAGGGTTCGGGTGGCTACACCTTC.

This clone appeared a single time. The V call is TRBV4-1, the J call TRBJ1-2; 7 bases fit TRBD1. The CDR3 totals 14 residues. Germline V gene lookup returns CDR1 MGHRA and CDR2 YSYEKL. J lost 8 bases, V lost 8 bases, and 14 bases had no gene match. CDR3 sequence (DNA): TGCGCCAGCTCACAACGGCAGGGGGAGTGGGGCTACACCTTC. Its translation: CASSQRQGEWGYTF.

Only a few counts were recorded for this clone. The chain couples TRBV30 to TRBJ1-1; D possibly corresponds to TRBD1 (5 bases). CDR1 is GTSNPN and CDR2 is SVGIG in the germline V gene (reference sequence). The CDR3 covers 12 residues. Trimming took 4 bases from V and 6 from J, leaving 12 bases between them. CDR3 nucleotide sequence: TGTGCCTGGAAGGCAGGGTGGCCTGAAGCTTTCTTT. Amino acids: CAWKAGWPEAFF. The complete variable domain, with remaining parts taken from reference TRBV30 and TRBJ1-1, reads SQTIHQWPATLVQPVGSPLSLECTVEGTSNPNLYWYRQAAGRGLQLLFYSVGIGQISSEVPQNLSASRPQDRQFILSSKKLLLSDSGFYLCAWKAGWPEAFFGQGTRLTVV.

V gene TRBV11-3 combines with J gene TRBJ2-6; 11 positions match TRBD1. V was clipped by 4 bases and J by 2 bases; unmatched bases: 10. Per germline, CDR1 SGHNT and CDR2 YENEEA. This CDR3 contains 19 residues. CDR3 sequence: CASSSTGTGGSPGANVLTF. As DNA, the CDR3 is TGTGCCAGCAGCTCGACCGGGACAGGGGGGAGCCCTGGGGCCAACGTCCTGACTTTC.

The J gene is TRBJ1-5, the V gene TRBV6-1; no clear D gene. Germline values: CDR1 MNHNS, CDR2 SASEGT. V lost 8 bases, J lost 5 bases, and 13 bases lay in between. There are 13 residues in the CDR3. As DNA, the CDR3 is TGTGCCAGCGGGATCATAGCGTATCAGCCCCAGCATTTT. Translation gives CASGIIAYQPQHF.

This sequence joins TRBV7-6 and TRBJ2-2, with D tentatively TRBD2 (6 bases). From germline, CDR1 is SGHVS and CDR2 FNYEAQ. This CDR3 region has 14 residues. V lost 7 bases, J lost 5 bases, and 14 bases lay in between. CDR3 nucleotides: TGTGCCAGCATGTCAGAGCGGGTAACCGGGGAGCTGTTTTTT. It encodes CASMSERVTGELFF.

This clone was seen only a few times. V and J are TRBV18 and TRBJ1-1; D might be TRBD1 (5 bases). CDR1 is KGHSH and CDR2 is LQKENI in the germline V gene. The CDR3 runs to 13 residues. Trimming left V 5 bases short and J 0 bases short, with 7 bases between. The CDR3 sequence: CASSGGMNTEAFF. The CDR3 DNA reads as TGTGCCAGCTCAGGGGGGATGAACACTGAAGCTTTCTTT.

The gene calls are TRBV2 and TRBJ2-7, with 9 bases lining up with TRBD2. After removal of 2 bases from V and 2 bases from J, the junction contained 4 bases not matched to a gene. The length of the CDR3 is 15 residues. CDR1 is SNHLY, CDR2 FYNNEI, per germline. CDR3 in amino acids: CASSELSGGTYEQYF. CDR3 sequence (DNA): TGTGCCAGCAGTGAACTCAGCGGGGGGACCTACGAGCAGTACTTC.

This clone has just a few counts. The chain uses TRBV5-1 and TRBJ2-2, with 9 bases that match TRBD2. This CDR3 has 15 residues. Germline V gene lookup returns CDR1 SGHRS and CDR2 YFSETQ. V lost 4 bases, J lost 1 base, and 2 bases stayed unmatched. The CDR3 loop is CASSETSGNTGELFF. The CDR3 nucleotides read TGCGCCAGCAGCGAGACTAGCGGGAACACCGGGGAGCTGTTTTTT.

This sequence joins TRBV6-6 and TRBJ1-2; 7 bases agree with TRBD1. The CDR3 runs to 15 residues. CDR1 and CDR2 (germline): MNHNY, SVGAGI (reference sequence). With 8 bases clipped from V and 3 bases from J, the junction kept 12 bases outside the gene matches. The CDR3 DNA reads as TGTGCCAGCGTGTTAGGGGACAGCGAGTACTATGGCTACACCTTC. It codes for CASVLGDSEYYGYTF.

The chain recombines TRBV25-1 with TRBJ1-2, with D tentatively TRBD1 (6 bases). Germline assignment: CDR1 MGHDK and CDR2 SYGVNS. The length of the CDR3 is 15 residues. V was pared by 6 bases and J by 6 bases, with 20 bases between. The CDR3: CASRGGSRGGNGYTF. In nucleotides, the CDR3 is TGTGCCAGCAGGGGGGGCTCCCGGGGGGGGAATGGCTACACCTTC.

V usage is TRBV19 and J usage is TRBJ2-5, with TRBD1 identical over 7 bases. Unmatched junction bases numbered 11, after V lost 4 bases and J lost 0 bases. CDR3 size: 17 residues. The V gene's germline CDR1 is LNHDA and CDR2 SQIVND (reference sequence). This CDR3 is CASSTHTTGNYQETQYF. CDR3 nucleotides: TGTGCCAGTAGTACCCACACGACAGGGAACTACCAAGAGACCCAGTACTTC.

This clone appeared a few times. J is TRBJ2-3 and V is TRBV27; a weak D match, TRBD2 (6 bases). In germline, CDR1 is MNHEY, CDR2 SMNVEV (reference sequence). The CDR3 spans 15 residues. V was clipped by 3 bases and J by 4 bases, with 14 bases between them. This CDR3 is CASSFQGGGADTQYF. As DNA, the CDR3 is TGTGCCAGCAGTTTCCAGGGCGGAGGGGCAGATACGCAGTATTTT.

CDR3 in DNA: TGTGCCTGGAACAAGGGGTTAGCTGGAAACACCATATATTTT. This encodes CAWNKGLAGNTIYF. The chain carries TRBV30 and TRBJ1-3, with a possible D match to TRBD1 (5 bases). There are 14 residues in the CDR3. Germline CDR1 GTSNPN, CDR2 SVGIG (reference sequence). The V end was cut by 4 bases, the J end by 2 bases, with 12 bases between. Using reference TRBV30 and TRBJ1-3 for the parts outside the CDR3, the full variable domain is SQTIHQWPATLVQPVGSPLSLECTVEGTSNPNLYWYRQAAGRGLQLLFYSVGIGQISSEVPQNLSASRPQDRQFILSSKKLLLSDSGFYLCAWNKGLAGNTIYFGEGSWLTVV.

The genes are TRBV19 and TRBJ1-2, with 8 bases fitting TRBD1. This CDR3 comprises 14 residues. Per germline, CDR1 LNHDA and CDR2 SQIVND (reference sequence). V was pared by 5 bases and J by 3 bases, with 5 bases of the junction left unmatched. The CDR3 spells CASSPQTGDYGYTF. CDR3 in DNA: TGTGCCAGTAGTCCTCAGACAGGGGACTATGGCTACACCTTC.

The J gene is TRBJ1-5, the V gene TRBV6-6; 8 bases fit TRBD1. The CDR3 covers 14 residues. CDR1 and CDR2 from the germline V gene are MNHNY and SVGAGI (reference sequence). Losses at the gene ends were 2 bases for V and 5 bases for J; bases not matched to a gene: 2. The chain's CDR3 is CASSYLTGDQPQHF. CDR3 nucleotides: TGTGCCAGCAGTTACCTGACAGGGGATCAGCCCCAGCATTTT.

The rearrangement links TRBV11-3 to TRBJ2-7; 8 bases agree with TRBD1. Looked up from germline, CDR1 is SGHNT and CDR2 is YENEEA. The CDR3 runs to 15 residues. J gave up 0 bases and V 4 bases, and 5 bases lay outside the gene matches. CDR3 protein: CASSSWDRYSYEQYF. CDR3 DNA sequence: TGTGCCAGCAGCTCTTGGGACAGGTACTCCTACGAGCAGTACTTC.

The chain is built from TRBV2 and TRBJ1-1, with 7 bases matching TRBD1. CDR1 and CDR2 from the germline V gene are SNHLY and FYNNEI. The CDR3 has 15 residues. The ends lost 5 bases at V and 6 bases at J; junction bases unmatched: 12. CDR3 in amino acids: CASSKGQTLHSEAFF. CDR3 sequence (DNA): TGTGCCAGCAGTAAGGGACAGACGCTTCATTCTGAAGCTTTCTTT.

This clone was seen only a few times. V usage is TRBV30 and J usage is TRBJ2-7; 10 bases agree with TRBD1. CDR1 GTSNPN and CDR2 SVGIG come from the germline V gene (reference sequence). The CDR3 consists of 13 residues. V lost 2 bases to trimming and J lost 5 bases; unmatched junction nucleotides: 3. The CDR3 loop reads CAWSKDRGNEQYF. CDR3 DNA sequence: TGTGCCTGGAGTAAGGACAGGGGGAACGAGCAGTACTTC.